This TCR beta chain was identified in a study of cytomegalovirus exposure and HLA in healthy donors. Study-wide background: The Caucasian-associated ancestry cluster held more than 80% of more than 350 genotyped donors.

This CDR3 has 14 residues. V lost 0 bases, J lost 6 bases, and 5 bases stayed unmatched. Per germline, CDR1 SGDLS and CDR2 YYNGEE. For this clone: Its antigen is unknown.

Study-wide results and limits: The productive fraction for most TCR beta V segments was about 87% or about 30% in an earlier analysis. In a later analysis, most CMV-associated TCR beta chains appeared HLA-restricted. Links to common viral pathogens appeared, in a later analysis, for several of the most significant clusters.

A multiplex PCR was run with 60 Vbeta primers and 13 Jbeta primers. Here immunoSEQ multiplex PCR was the method, and the copy in TCRdb shows in-frame clones only, minus some. This sample's table has around 130,000 clones. The sequence was obtained from a woman aged 55-70 years in good health and CMV-seronegative. The J gene is TRBJ1-2, the V gene TRBV9; 7 positions agree with TRBD1. The sample taken for sequencing was PBMCs. The CDR3 DNA is TGTGCCAGCAGCGTAGGGCAGGGGGTCAATGGCTACACCTTC. It codes for CASSVGQGVNGYTF.